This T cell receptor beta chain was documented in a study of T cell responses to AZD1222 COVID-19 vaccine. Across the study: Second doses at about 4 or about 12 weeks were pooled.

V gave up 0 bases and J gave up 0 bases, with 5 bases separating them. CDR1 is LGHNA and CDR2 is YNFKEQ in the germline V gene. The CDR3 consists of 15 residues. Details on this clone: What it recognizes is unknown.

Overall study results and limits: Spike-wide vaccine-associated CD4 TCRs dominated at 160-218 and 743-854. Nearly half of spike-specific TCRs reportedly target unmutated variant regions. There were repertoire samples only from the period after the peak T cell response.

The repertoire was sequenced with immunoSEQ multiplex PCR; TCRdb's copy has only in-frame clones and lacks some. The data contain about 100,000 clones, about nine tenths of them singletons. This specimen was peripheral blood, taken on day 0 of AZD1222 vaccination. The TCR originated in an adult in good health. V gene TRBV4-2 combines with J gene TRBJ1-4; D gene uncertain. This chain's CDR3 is CASSQESTTNEKLFF. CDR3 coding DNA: TGTGCCAGCAGCCAAGAATCTACAACTAATGAAAAACTGTTTTTT.